These T cell receptor beta chains were read from a single sample in a study of yellow fever vaccine responses in identical twins. TCRdb redid the calling of the RT-PCR reads with MiXCR, one entry per CDR3 protein. This sample has roughly 18,000 distinct CDR3 sequences; approximately 60% occur once, and the top ten carry more than 7%. The sequencing used T cells from blood (PBMCs), unsorted or a sorted subset (not recorded which), collected before or after yellow fever vaccination (not recorded which). These receptors all come from a woman under 30 who received the yellow fever vaccine. Both conserved end residues are part of each CDR3. Fields, in order: CDR3 length, D gene, V gene, J gene, CDR3 protein. D genes are given only for firm matches.

CDR3 length: 15; D gene: .; V gene: TRBV5-1; J gene: TRBJ2-4; CDR3 protein: CASSLAAGQENIQYF
CDR3 length: 13; D gene: TRBD2; V gene: TRBV20-1; J gene: TRBJ2-7; CDR3 protein: CSAKPSGIYEQYF
CDR3 length: 12; D gene: .; V gene: TRBV6-2/TRBV6-3; J gene: TRBJ2-2; CDR3 protein: CASSRNTGELFF
CDR3 length: 13; D gene: .; V gene: TRBV5-5; J gene: TRBJ2-5; CDR3 protein: CASSLGYQETQYF
CDR3 length: 16; D gene: TRBD1; V gene: TRBV7-9; J gene: TRBJ1-5; CDR3 protein: CASSTGQGASNQPQHF
CDR3 length: 14; D gene: .; V gene: TRBV11-3; J gene: TRBJ1-2; CDR3 protein: CASSLVGSGAGYTF
CDR3 length: 14; D gene: TRBD2; V gene: TRBV18; J gene: TRBJ2-1; CDR3 protein: CASSERELVNEQFF
CDR3 length: 15; D gene: TRBD2; V gene: TRBV5-1; J gene: TRBJ2-5; CDR3 protein: CASSSGGSGQETQYF
CDR3 length: 15; D gene: TRBD2; V gene: TRBV20-1; J gene: TRBJ2-1; CDR3 protein: CSARPSGSGYNEQFF
CDR3 length: 12; D gene: .; V gene: TRBV2; J gene: TRBJ2-5; CDR3 protein: CASSGQLKTQYF
CDR3 length: 13; D gene: .; V gene: TRBV2; J gene: TRBJ1-5; CDR3 protein: CASTADSNQPQHF
CDR3 length: 16; D gene: TRBD1; V gene: TRBV18; J gene: TRBJ1-6; CDR3 protein: CASSPFGDRGNSPLHF
CDR3 length: 15; D gene: .; V gene: TRBV3-1; J gene: TRBJ1-5; CDR3 protein: CASSPGRGLNQPQHF
CDR3 length: 16; D gene: TRBD2; V gene: TRBV6-5; J gene: TRBJ2-1; CDR3 protein: CASSYPSGSSYNEQFF
CDR3 length: 15; D gene: TRBD1; V gene: TRBV7-7; J gene: TRBJ2-5; CDR3 protein: CASSLGTGGRETQYF
CDR3 length: 15; D gene: .; V gene: TRBV5-5; J gene: TRBJ1-1; CDR3 protein: CASSPGRVPNTEAFF
CDR3 length: 13; D gene: .; V gene: TRBV10-3; J gene: TRBJ2-5; CDR3 protein: CAISASVQETQYF
CDR3 length: 15; D gene: .; V gene: TRBV5-1; J gene: TRBJ2-4; CDR3 protein: CASSLIDRTKNIQYF
CDR3 length: 17; D gene: .; V gene: TRBV9; J gene: TRBJ1-4; CDR3 protein: CASSVGEGQLLNEKLFF
CDR3 length: 16; D gene: .; V gene: TRBV10-3; J gene: TRBJ2-1; CDR3 protein: CAISESEGGGPDEQFF
CDR3 length: 15; D gene: .; V gene: TRBV5-6; J gene: TRBJ2-1; CDR3 protein: CASSFTGWGYNEQFF
CDR3 length: 13; D gene: TRBD1; V gene: TRBV6-1; J gene: TRBJ2-3; CDR3 protein: CASSVTGSDTQYF
CDR3 length: 13; D gene: .; V gene: TRBV29-1; J gene: TRBJ1-2; CDR3 protein: CSVEVGSNYGYTF
CDR3 length: 14; D gene: .; V gene: TRBV2; J gene: TRBJ2-3; CDR3 protein: CASNGPSRTDTQYF
CDR3 length: 13; D gene: TRBD2; V gene: TRBV29-1; J gene: TRBJ2-1; CDR3 protein: CSVSGGAFNEQFF
CDR3 length: 11; D gene: .; V gene: TRBV29-1; J gene: TRBJ2-7; CDR3 protein: CSVVGTYEQYF
CDR3 length: 17; D gene: .; V gene: TRBV18; J gene: TRBJ2-1; CDR3 protein: CASSLKGAEISYNEQFF
CDR3 length: 10; D gene: .; V gene: TRBV29-1; J gene: TRBJ2-1; CDR3 protein: CSSGGNEQFF
CDR3 length: 12; D gene: .; V gene: TRBV20-1; J gene: TRBJ2-3; CDR3 protein: CSATTSTDTQYF
CDR3 length: 17; D gene: TRBD1; V gene: TRBV2; J gene: TRBJ1-6; CDR3 protein: CASIMDRASSYNSPLHF
CDR3 length: 13; D gene: .; V gene: TRBV2; J gene: TRBJ1-1; CDR3 protein: CASSVGGSAGAFF
CDR3 length: 14; D gene: .; V gene: TRBV5-5; J gene: TRBJ1-2; CDR3 protein: CASSLNLGTYGYTF
CDR3 length: 15; D gene: TRBD1; V gene: TRBV7-3; J gene: TRBJ1-1; CDR3 protein: CASSSSGQGNTEAFF
CDR3 length: 13; D gene: .; V gene: TRBV7-9; J gene: TRBJ2-5; CDR3 protein: CASSPWGEETQYF
CDR3 length: 12; D gene: .; V gene: TRBV29-1; J gene: TRBJ2-1; CDR3 protein: CSVDTGSNEQFF
CDR3 length: 14; D gene: .; V gene: TRBV3-1; J gene: TRBJ2-3; CDR3 protein: CASSQVGDTDTQYF
CDR3 length: 13; D gene: .; V gene: TRBV18; J gene: TRBJ2-5; CDR3 protein: CASSLDRQETQYF
CDR3 length: 13; D gene: .; V gene: TRBV9; J gene: TRBJ1-2; CDR3 protein: CASSATGNYGYTF
CDR3 length: 14; D gene: .; V gene: TRBV12-3/TRBV12-4; J gene: TRBJ2-3; CDR3 protein: CASSSPPITDTQYF
CDR3 length: 14; D gene: .; V gene: TRBV5-1; J gene: TRBJ1-1; CDR3 protein: CASSSGPGGAEAFF
CDR3 length: 14; D gene: .; V gene: TRBV5-1; J gene: TRBJ2-1; CDR3 protein: CASSPGGGGYEQFF
CDR3 length: 14; D gene: .; V gene: TRBV11-3; J gene: TRBJ2-5; CDR3 protein: CASSLMSLGETQYF
CDR3 length: 16; D gene: .; V gene: TRBV29-1; J gene: TRBJ2-2; CDR3 protein: CSVDPRQIMNTGELFF
CDR3 length: 15; D gene: TRBD1; V gene: TRBV7-2; J gene: TRBJ1-3; CDR3 protein: CASSIQGADGNTIYF
CDR3 length: 18; D gene: .; V gene: TRBV18; J gene: TRBJ1-1; CDR3 protein: CASSPRLKGEAGNTEAFF
CDR3 length: 13; D gene: .; V gene: TRBV19; J gene: TRBJ1-1; CDR3 protein: CASTQVMNTEAFF
CDR3 length: 17; D gene: .; V gene: TRBV4-3; J gene: TRBJ2-7; CDR3 protein: CASSQRMGEWASYEQYF
CDR3 length: 14; D gene: .; V gene: TRBV5-1; J gene: TRBJ2-3; CDR3 protein: CASSFTPSTDTQYF
CDR3 length: 13; D gene: .; V gene: TRBV7-6; J gene: TRBJ1-5; CDR3 protein: CASSLGGPQPQHF
CDR3 length: 15; D gene: .; V gene: TRBV7-6; J gene: TRBJ2-5; CDR3 protein: CASSLNTAPLETQYF
CDR3 length: 14; D gene: TRBD2; V gene: TRBV3-1; J gene: TRBJ2-7; CDR3 protein: CASSPVLAAYEQYF
CDR3 length: 12; D gene: .; V gene: TRBV29-1; J gene: TRBJ2-5; CDR3 protein: CSVYRVGETQYF
CDR3 length: 14; D gene: .; V gene: TRBV6-1; J gene: TRBJ2-1; CDR3 protein: CASSEKQDFNEQFF